The rows below give T cell receptor beta chains drawn from one sample of a study of T cells in Graves' hyperthyroidism and ophthalmopathy. TCRdb re-called the multiplex PCR reads with MiXCR, one entry per CDR3 protein. The sample has about 130,000 distinct CDR3 sequences, roughly a fifth seen once. Sample: blood. These receptors came from a woman between 45 and 65 years old with Graves' hyperthyroidism that later progressed to Graves' ophthalmopathy. Both conserved end residues are part of each CDR3. A D gene is named only where the DNA matches it firmly. Some rows mark clone size as missing; the rest say once, few, many or name a class of expanded clone.

d_call: TRBD2
j_call: TRBJ2-1
v_call: TRBV28
clone_size: NA
cdr3_nt: TGTGCCAGCAACCCCGCTAGCGGGAGGATCCACAATGAGCAGTTCTTC
cdr3_aa: CASNPASGRIHNEQFF

d_call: TRBD1
j_call: TRBJ2-3
v_call: TRBV28
clone_size: NA
cdr3_nt: TGTGCCACCAAGGGACAGGGGGCCAGCACAGATACGCAGTATTTT
cdr3_aa: CATKGQGASTDTQYF

d_call: NA
j_call: TRBJ1-1
v_call: TRBV20-1
clone_size: many
cdr3_nt: TGCAGTGCTAGAGGAGGGGGGAACACTGAAGCTTTCTTT
cdr3_aa: CSARGGGNTEAFF

d_call: TRBD1
j_call: TRBJ2-1
v_call: TRBV3-1
clone_size: NA
cdr3_nt: TGTGCCAGCAGCCAATTCCCCGGGACAGGGGTTAATGAGCAGTTCTTC
cdr3_aa: CASSQFPGTGVNEQFF

d_call: TRBD1
j_call: TRBJ1-5
v_call: TRBV19
clone_size: few
cdr3_nt: TGTGCCAGTAGGGACAGGGGGCTCAATCAGCCCCAGCATTTT
cdr3_aa: CASRDRGLNQPQHF

d_call: NA
j_call: TRBJ2-7
v_call: TRBV10-3
clone_size: NA
cdr3_nt: TGTGCCATCAGTGAGTCACATCTGGTGCAGTACTTC
cdr3_aa: CAISESHLVQYF

d_call: TRBD1
j_call: TRBJ2-7
v_call: TRBV5-5
clone_size: NA
cdr3_nt: TGTGCCAGCAGCGTTCAGGGGGCGCGGGACGAGCAGTACTTC
cdr3_aa: CASSVQGARDEQYF

d_call: NA
j_call: TRBJ2-7
v_call: TRBV28
clone_size: many
cdr3_nt: TGTGCCAGCAGGGGGGTGTATCAAGGCTCCTACGAGCAGTACTTC
cdr3_aa: CASRGVYQGSYEQYF

d_call: NA
j_call: TRBJ2-7
v_call: TRBV7-8
clone_size: NA
cdr3_nt: TGTGCCAGCAGCCCATCGAGGCTAGCCTACGAGCAGTACTTC
cdr3_aa: CASSPSRLAYEQYF

d_call: TRBD2
j_call: TRBJ2-1
v_call: TRBV5-1
clone_size: NA
cdr3_nt: TGCGCCAGCAGCCGACCCCCACCGGGACTAGCCTTGGAGGAGCAGTTCTTC
cdr3_aa: CASSRPPPGLALEEQFF

d_call: TRBD1
j_call: TRBJ2-7
v_call: TRBV18
clone_size: many
cdr3_nt: TGTGCCAGCTCACCGACGACAGGGGGCCGCGAGCAGTACTTC
cdr3_aa: CASSPTTGGREQYF

d_call: NA
j_call: TRBJ2-2
v_call: TRBV20-1
clone_size: NA
cdr3_nt: TGCAGTGCTAGCGCGATGGCCGGGGAGCTGTTTTTT
cdr3_aa: CSASAMAGELFF

d_call: NA
j_call: TRBJ2-3
v_call: TRBV12-3/TRBV12-4
clone_size: NA
cdr3_nt: TGTGCCAGCACGATCCGGGATACGCAGTATTTT
cdr3_aa: CASTIRDTQYF

d_call: TRBD1
j_call: TRBJ2-6
v_call: TRBV6-1
clone_size: NA
cdr3_nt: TGTGCCAGCAGTGCTGACAGGGTAAGAGGGGCCAACGTCCTGACTTTC
cdr3_aa: CASSADRVRGANVLTF

d_call: NA
j_call: TRBJ2-5
v_call: TRBV20-1
clone_size: NA
cdr3_nt: TGCAGTGCCCGGACTGGAGAGATAGGGGAGACCCAGTACTTC
cdr3_aa: CSARTGEIGETQYF

d_call: TRBD2
j_call: TRBJ2-2
v_call: TRBV19
clone_size: few
cdr3_nt: TGTGCCAGTAGTCCCCGACTAGCGGGAGCTGGGAGCGGGGAGCTGTTTTTT
cdr3_aa: CASSPRLAGAGSGELFF

d_call: NA
j_call: TRBJ1-3
v_call: TRBV5-6
clone_size: NA
cdr3_nt: TGTGCCAGCAGCTTGCCCGTCTCTGGAAACACCATATATTTT
cdr3_aa: CASSLPVSGNTIYF

d_call: NA
j_call: TRBJ2-5
v_call: TRBV29-1
clone_size: many
cdr3_nt: TGCAGCGTCCTCATTGGGGGTGAGACCCAGTACTTC
cdr3_aa: CSVLIGGETQYF

d_call: TRBD2
j_call: TRBJ2-5
v_call: TRBV29-1
clone_size: many
cdr3_nt: TGCAGCGGAAGACTAGCGGGAGAGACCCAGTACTTC
cdr3_aa: CSGRLAGETQYF

d_call: NA
j_call: TRBJ1-4
v_call: TRBV29-1
clone_size: many
cdr3_nt: TGCAGCGTCGCGACAGCTCTTAATGAAAAACTGTTTTTT
cdr3_aa: CSVATALNEKLFF

d_call: NA
j_call: TRBJ1-5
v_call: TRBV20-1
clone_size: many
cdr3_nt: TGCAGTGCTAGAACCAAAACTGGGGGGCATCAGCCCCAGCATTTT
cdr3_aa: CSARTKTGGHQPQHF

d_call: NA
j_call: TRBJ1-3
v_call: TRBV6-1
clone_size: few
cdr3_nt: TGTGCCAGCAGCCAGACAGATTCTGGAAACACCATATATTTT
cdr3_aa: CASSQTDSGNTIYF

d_call: TRBD1
j_call: TRBJ1-2
v_call: TRBV2
clone_size: many
cdr3_nt: TGTGCCAGCAGGATGGGGGACAGGGGATCCTATGGCTACACCTTC
cdr3_aa: CASRMGDRGSYGYTF

d_call: TRBD1
j_call: TRBJ2-3
v_call: TRBV28
clone_size: many
cdr3_nt: TGTGCCAGCAGTCACCCCGGGACAGGGGGTGGAGATACGCAGTATTTT
cdr3_aa: CASSHPGTGGGDTQYF

d_call: TRBD2
j_call: TRBJ2-1
v_call: TRBV7-6
clone_size: many
cdr3_nt: TGTGCCAGCAGCTTAGCGGCGCCTAGCGGGAACCCTTACAATGAGCAGTTCTTC
cdr3_aa: CASSLAAPSGNPYNEQFF

d_call: NA
j_call: TRBJ1-3
v_call: TRBV7-9
clone_size: once
cdr3_nt: TGTGCCAGCAGCTTAGAACAGGGCCTTCCTGGAAACACCATATATTTT
cdr3_aa: CASSLEQGLPGNTIYF

d_call: NA
j_call: TRBJ2-1
v_call: TRBV6-1
clone_size: many
cdr3_nt: TGTGCCAGCAGTGGGGAACTAGGTGGGACCTACAATGAGCAGTTCTTC
cdr3_aa: CASSGELGGTYNEQFF

d_call: TRBD2
j_call: TRBJ2-1
v_call: TRBV15
clone_size: many
cdr3_nt: TGTGCCACCAGCAGAGATCTGACTAGCGGGAGGAATTACAATGAGCAGTTCTTC
cdr3_aa: CATSRDLTSGRNYNEQFF

d_call: TRBD2
j_call: TRBJ2-5
v_call: TRBV7-9
clone_size: many
cdr3_nt: TGTGCCAGCAGCCCTACTAGCGGCCCGGAGACCCAGTACTTC
cdr3_aa: CASSPTSGPETQYF

d_call: NA
j_call: TRBJ2-1
v_call: TRBV18
clone_size: many
cdr3_nt: TGTGCCAGCTCGCCACCGGGGTCGTCCCAACATGAGCAGTTCTTC
cdr3_aa: CASSPPGSSQHEQFF

d_call: TRBD2
j_call: TRBJ2-5
v_call: TRBV2
clone_size: NA
cdr3_nt: TGTGCCAGCAGTTGGACTAGCAGCAAAGAGACCCAGTACTTC
cdr3_aa: CASSWTSSKETQYF

d_call: NA
j_call: TRBJ1-6
v_call: TRBV9
clone_size: NA
cdr3_nt: TGTGCCAGCAGCGCCGAGGGACAAGGTTCACCCCTCCACTTT
cdr3_aa: CASSAEGQGSPLHF

d_call: TRBD2
j_call: TRBJ2-1
v_call: TRBV19
clone_size: NA
cdr3_nt: TGTGCCAGTAGTGTCTACACTAGCGGGGCTTACAATGAGCAGTTCTTC
cdr3_aa: CASSVYTSGAYNEQFF

d_call: NA
j_call: TRBJ2-4
v_call: TRBV18
clone_size: many
cdr3_nt: TGTGCCAGCTCCACGGGGCTAGCCAAAAACATTCAGTACTTC
cdr3_aa: CASSTGLAKNIQYF

d_call: NA
j_call: TRBJ2-7
v_call: TRBV15
clone_size: many
cdr3_nt: TGTGCCACCAGCCGAGGCGGAACGACCTACGAGCAGTACTTC
cdr3_aa: CATSRGGTTYEQYF

d_call: TRBD2
j_call: TRBJ2-1
v_call: TRBV2
clone_size: few
cdr3_nt: TGTGCCAGCAGGGTTACTAGCGGGAGCTCCTACAATGAGCAGTTCTTC
cdr3_aa: CASRVTSGSSYNEQFF

d_call: NA
j_call: TRBJ2-3
v_call: TRBV15
clone_size: many
cdr3_nt: TGTGCCACCAGCAGAGGACCTAGCGCCAGCACAGATACGCAGTATTTT
cdr3_aa: CATSRGPSASTDTQYF

d_call: TRBD1
j_call: TRBJ1-2
v_call: TRBV9
clone_size: NA
cdr3_nt: TGTGCCAGCAGCGGAAGGACAGGCGGGGCCTATGGCTACACCTTC
cdr3_aa: CASSGRTGGAYGYTF

d_call: NA
j_call: TRBJ2-6
v_call: TRBV28
clone_size: many
cdr3_nt: TGTGCCAGCACCTTCTCTGGGGCCAACGTCCTGACTTTC
cdr3_aa: CASTFSGANVLTF

d_call: TRBD2
j_call: TRBJ2-3
v_call: TRBV24-1
clone_size: few
cdr3_nt: TGTGCCACCAGTGACCGGCGACTAGCGGGGGTCACAGATACGCAGTATTTT
cdr3_aa: CATSDRRLAGVTDTQYF

d_call: NA
j_call: TRBJ1-1
v_call: TRBV27
clone_size: many
cdr3_nt: TGTGCCAGCAGTTTATCCGGGGGGAGCGGGACTGAAGCTTTCTTT
cdr3_aa: CASSLSGGSGTEAFF

d_call: TRBD2
j_call: TRBJ2-7
v_call: TRBV14
clone_size: few
cdr3_nt: TGTGCCAGCAGCCACAAAACTAGCGGGAGCTCCTACGAGCAGTACTTC
cdr3_aa: CASSHKTSGSSYEQYF